This T cell receptor beta chain was observed in a study of T-cell memory formation after mild COVID-19 (dated by TCRdb to the early 2020s). For the wider study: TCR sequence clusters from the two donors were largely donor specific. The cohort comprised two young, previously healthy adult volunteers, one female and one male. T-cell clones expanding and contracting after mild COVID-19 in two donors were tracked by longitudinal TCRalpha and TCRbeta repertoire sequencing.

For CDR1 and CDR2, the germline V gene lists SGHTA and FQGNSA. V and J are truncated by 2 bases and 3 bases respectively, leaving an intervening sequence of 16 bases. The CDR3 numbers 16 residues from cysteine through phenylalanine. CDR3 DNA is the only sequence kept; it has 48 bases, read in frame from the first base. TCRdb records Illumina NovaSeq 6000 as the sequencer. Using 5'RACE with constant-segment primers, TCRalpha and TCRbeta cDNA libraries were constructed, with sample barcodes and unique molecular identifiers added in the process. RNA was extracted from every sample with Trizol reagent. Amplification of the libraries took two PCR steps, and the second step added a second sample barcode plus Illumina TruSeq adapters. Libraries were sequenced on an Illumina NovaSeq with 2 x 150 bp paired-end reads. In the source study's methods: With migec v1.2.7, reads were demultiplexed and then collapsed into UMI-guided consensus sequences. Using mixcr v2.1.11, UMI consensuses were aligned to TRA and TRB V and J templates and then assembled into clonotypes. Expanded or contracted clonotypes were those called significant by both edgeR and NoisET, with noise models trained on biological replicates. For edgeR calls, the thresholds were a false discovery rate-adjusted p below 0.01 and a log2 fold-change of 1. As an exploratory analysis of dynamics, max-normalized trajectories of the 1000 most abundant clonotypes were examined with PCA combined with hierarchical clustering. Separately sequenced CD4+ and CD8+ repertoires were used to assign a CD4 or CD8 phenotype to each responding clone. TCRdb trimmed public reads at Q25 via fastp, called clones via MiXCR and kept in-frame beta chains. Entries are consolidated by CDR3 protein sequence, retaining the most common genes and DNA. It is TCRdb's table, rather than the study itself, that gives the V and J calls and clone size. The sample yields around 250,000 distinct CDR3 sequences; under 20% were counted once. Roughly 25% of the sample lies in the top ten.

Broader findings and caveats from the paper: The detection of some responding clones in pre-infection memory suggests that pre-existing cross-reactive memory T cells joined the SARS-CoV-2 response. From day 15 to 85, contracting clones showed balanced CD4/CD8 phenotypes, whereas a second wave of clones that expanded from day 15 to 37 leaned towards CD4+. Only a couple of mild cases were covered by the study, and larger cohorts that include severe cases with pre-infection samples were considered necessary. Contracting CD4+ clones appeared mostly in the CM and EM memory subsets, whereas CD8+ clones were enriched in EMRA. SARS-CoV-2 specificity of the second-wave clones peaking on day 37 was not confirmed.

Ficoll-Paque density gradient centrifugation was the method used to isolate PBMCs. Comment on this clonotype: No cognate antigen has been identified for it. No base quality information exists; no much larger clone differs at one position.

The origin of this receptor is a young man who had mild COVID-19 (a few samples of this study predate the infection). The sample titles of this study are shuffled in the database, so cell type and time point are left out; the donor was told from shared clones. Recombination linked TRBV7-2 to TRBJ1-1; the D gene assignment is ambiguous. The sequencing sample was made of PBMCs or a T cell subset sorted from them (not recorded which). The DNA sequence is as follows: TGTGCCAGCAGCTTAAGGGTCTCCCCGGCATACACTGAAGCTTTCTTT. It specifies CASSLRVSPAYTEAFF.